This entry describes one T cell receptor (beta chain). Its target is unknown. The V end lost 0 bases, the J end lost 6 bases, and 15 bases lay between the germline ends. Germline V gene data show CDR1 as KGHSH and CDR2 as LQKENI. CDR3 length: 15 amino acids. This sample is drawn from a study of OX40 agonist ivuxolimab in advanced cancers. Clones were sequenced by immunoSEQ multiplex PCR, and TCRdb holds only the in-frame ones, with some missing. The data hold about 59,000 clones, with approximately 90% observed a single time. Study findings and constraints: Expanded clones tended on average to be more numerous among CD8+ T cells than CD4+.

Specimen: CD4+ or CD8+ T cells sorted from blood, collected in a trial of the OX40 agonist ivuxolimab. The genes are TRBV18 and TRBJ2-7, with D possibly matching TRBD2 (6 bases). The source of this sequence is an adult with an advanced solid tumor such as melanoma, head and neck, liver or kidney cancer. The CDR3 is CASSPPSGEALEQYF. The CDR3 DNA follows: TGTGCCAGCTCACCACCCTCGGGGGAGGCCCTCGAGCAGTACTTC.